This passage covers 26 T cell receptor beta chains from one sample sequenced in a study of cytomegalovirus exposure and HLA in healthy donors. PCR amplification relied on 60 Vbeta primers (plus 13 Jbeta primers). The data were produced by immunoSEQ multiplex PCR, yet TCRdb's version contains in-frame clones alone and is incomplete. The profile shows approximately 130,000 clones, under 85% of them singletons. The sample was PBMCs. These receptors were collected from a young man in good health and CMV-seronegative.

The chain has TRBV5-6 and TRBJ1-2; no reliable D call. The germline CDR1 and CDR2 sequences are SGHDT and YYEEEE. V lost 4 bases and J 2 bases, leaving 15 bases between the germline ends. The CDR3 spans 15 residues. The DNA of the CDR3 is TGTGCCAGCAGCCGACGCGGGCCCGAGAACTATGGCTACACCTTC. The encoded protein is CASSRRGPENYGYTF.

V is TRBV7-2 and J is TRBJ1-2; a weak D match, TRBD1 (5 bases). Looked up from germline, CDR1 is SGHTA and CDR2 is FQGNSA. The CDR3 is 16 residues long. Trimming stripped 5 bases from V and 7 bases from J, with 23 bases between. The CDR3 DNA is TGTGCCAGCAGCACAAGATGGGGCAGATACGGGAGTGGCTACACCTTC. It encodes CASSTRWGRYGSGYTF.

V gene TRBV7-2 combines with J gene TRBJ2-1; 7 bases are shared with TRBD1. The junction had 8 bases not matched to a gene; V was cut back by 0 bases and J by 9 bases. The CDR3 spans 15 residues. Germline CDR1 reads SGHTA; CDR2 reads FQGNSA. The CDR3 nucleotides are TGTGCCAGCAGCTTAGCGGGACAGCCCAGGGGTGAGCAGTTCTTC. Translation gives CASSLAGQPRGEQFF.

The chain joins TRBV6-4 to TRBJ1-1; D possibly corresponds to TRBD1 (6 bases). V was shortened by 4 bases and J by 1 base, with 7 bases between the two germline ends. The CDR3 contains 13 residues. Germline values: CDR1 MRHNA, CDR2 SNTAGT. As DNA, the CDR3 is TGTGCCAGCAGTGTGGACAGGAACACTGAAGCTTTCTTT. Amino acid sequence: CASSVDRNTEAFF.

CDR3 sequence reads: CASRPTGNQPQHF. Written as DNA, the CDR3 is TGTGCCAGCAGACCTACAGGGAATCAGCCCCAGCATTTT. The rearrangement links TRBV27 to TRBJ1-5, with D tentatively TRBD1 (6 bases). Germline V gives CDR1 MNHEY, CDR2 SMNVEV (reference sequence). V was shortened by 6 bases and J by 4 bases, with 10 bases between the two germline ends. The length of the CDR3 is 13 residues.

The CDR3 is CASSLGGHLPYNEQFF. The CDR3 DNA follows: TGCGCCAGCAGCTTGGGAGGACATTTGCCTTACAATGAGCAGTTCTTC. The rearrangement uses TRBV5-1 and TRBJ2-1, with TRBD1 as a possible D gene (5 bases). CDR3 size: 16 residues. Germline V lookup: CDR1 SGHRS, CDR2 YFSETQ. Trimming took off 0 bases at V and 4 bases at J, with 14 bases between the two ends.

The chain employs TRBV7-6 and TRBJ1-2; possible D gene TRBD1, 6 bases. V was pared by 3 bases and J by 8 bases, with 10 bases between. The CDR3 is 12 amino acids. Germline CDR1 is SGHVS and CDR2 is FNYEAQ. The CDR3 region is CASSFEGDGYTF. CDR3 coding DNA: TGTGCCAGCAGCTTTGAGGGGGACGGCTACACCTTC.

The V and J genes are TRBV5-4 and TRBJ2-7; 10 bases align to TRBD2. In germline, CDR1 is SGHNT, CDR2 YYREEE (reference sequence). The CDR3 extends over 14 amino acids. The junction had 0 bases not matched to a gene; V was cut back by 2 bases and J by 1 base. The CDR3: CASSLLAGSYEQYF. The CDR3 DNA follows: TGTGCCAGCAGCTTACTAGCGGGATCCTACGAGCAGTACTTC. Variable domain in full (rest from reference TRBV5-4 and TRBJ2-7): ETGVTQSPTHLIKTRGQQVTLRCSSQSGHNTVSWYQQALGQGPQFIFQYYREEENGRGNFPPRFSGLQFPNYSSELNVNALELDDSALYLCASSLLAGSYEQYFGPGTRLTVT.

The J gene is TRBJ2-5, the V gene TRBV7-8; a possible D gene is TRBD1 (6 bases). Germline lookup yields CDR1 SGHVS and CDR2 FQNEAQ. Trimming cost V 2 bases and J 2 bases, with 12 bases left between them. The CDR3 extends over 15 amino acids. Written as DNA, the CDR3 is TGTGCCAGCAGCTTAATCCCGGACAGACAAGAGACCCAGTACTTC. Its protein is CASSLIPDRQETQYF.

This clone occurred a few times. The chain combines TRBV6-5 with TRBJ1-2, with a weak D call TRBD1 (6 bases). With 2 bases removed from V and 2 bases from J, the gap between germline ends came to 12 bases. Per the germline V gene, CDR1 is MNHEY and CDR2 is SVGAGI. This CDR3 has 15 amino acids. CDR3 coding DNA: TGTGCCAGCAGTTACCTGGACAGTTCAAACTATGGCTACACCTTC. Translating it yields CASSYLDSSNYGYTF.

The chain links TRBV27 to TRBJ2-7, with D possibly matching TRBD2 (5 bases). Trimming left V 7 bases short and J 0 bases short, with 13 bases between. Germline assignment: CDR1 MNHEY and CDR2 SMNVEV (reference sequence). The CDR3 sequence is 14 residues long. Here the CDR3 DNA reads TGTGCCAGCAAACTTATGCGGGTCTCCTACGAGCAGTACTTC. Its protein is CASKLMRVSYEQYF.

This sequence joins TRBV28 and TRBJ1-3, with a tentative D call TRBD1 (5 bases). The CDR3 extends over 16 amino acids. Germline V gene data show CDR1 as MDHEN and CDR2 as SYDVKM. The V gene lost 3 bases and the J gene lost 0 bases, with 12 bases spanning the gap. In DNA form, the CDR3 reads TGTGCCAGCAGTTTGGGCTCTGGGGCCTCTGGAAACACCATATATTTT. Its protein product is CASSLGSGASGNTIYF.

The chain combines TRBV5-1 with TRBJ1-2; 9 bases map to TRBD1. Germline V CDR1 and CDR2: SGHRS, YFSETQ. CDR3 length: 15 amino acids. V dropped 6 bases and J dropped 10; count of bases not matched to a gene: 16. For the CDR3, the DNA is TGCGCCAGCACCCTTAAGGGGGACAGGGAAGTCCTCTACACCTTC. It encodes CASTLKGDREVLYTF.

In its sample, this clone is medium-sized. The chain links TRBV5-1 to TRBJ1-6; D is undetermined. Trimming took 4 bases from V and 6 from J, leaving 14 bases between them. The length of the CDR3 is 15 residues. From germline, CDR1 is SGHRS and CDR2 YFSETQ. DNA for the CDR3: TGCGCCAGCAGCCCGGAGTGGGTCCCTAATTCACCCCTCCACTTT. Translating it yields CASSPEWVPNSPLHF.

The V gene is TRBV10-2, the J gene TRBJ2-1, with TRBD2 matching 9 bases. Germline V gene data show CDR1 as WSHSY and CDR2 as SAAADI. This CDR3 has 15 residues. The trim removed 10 bases at V and 5 bases at J, leaving 12 bases unmatched. The CDR3 here is CATLGAGGPHNEQFF. DNA of the CDR3: TGCGCCACTCTAGGGGCGGGAGGGCCCCACAATGAGCAGTTCTTC.

The chain has TRBV19 and TRBJ1-2, with D possibly being TRBD1 (5 bases). This CDR3 region has 16 residues. CDR1 LNHDA and CDR2 SQIVND come from the germline V gene (reference sequence). The V end lost 5 bases, the J end lost 7 bases, and 23 bases lay between the germline ends. The CDR3 protein is CASSGLPGRTNGGYTF. CDR3 bases: TGTGCCAGTAGTGGACTACCGGGACGGACCAACGGTGGCTACACCTTC.

The chain carries TRBV6-1 and TRBJ2-1; tentatively, D is TRBD2 (6 bases). The CDR3 extends over 16 amino acids. Germline V CDR1 and CDR2: MNHNS, SASEGT. The V end was cut by 1 base, the J end by 1 base, with 11 bases between. CDR3 sequence (DNA): TGTGCCAGCAGTGAAGGGCTCGGGAGTTCCTACAATGAGCAGTTCTTC. Its translation is CASSEGLGSSYNEQFF.

V is TRBV6-5 and J is TRBJ2-7; 11 bases agree with TRBD1. Germline V CDR1 and CDR2: MNHEY, SVGAGI. The CDR3 runs 14 residues. Unmatched junction bases numbered 8, after V lost 7 bases and J lost 6 bases. The CDR3, as DNA: TGTGCCAGCAAGGACAGGGGGCGAATGGGCGAGCAGTACTTC. Protein: CASKDRGRMGEQYF.

This chain uses TRBV5-1 with TRBJ2-2; 11 bases agree with TRBD1. The CDR3 is 15 amino acids. Looked up from germline, CDR1 is SGHRS and CDR2 is YFSETQ. With 4 bases clipped from V and 5 bases from J, the junction kept 4 bases outside the gene matches. CDR3 sequence: CASSVGTGGTGELFF. The CDR3 coding sequence is TGCGCCAGCAGCGTTGGGACAGGGGGTACCGGGGAGCTGTTTTTT.

This clone was found a few times. The gene calls are TRBV4-2 and TRBJ2-7, with 10 nucleotides matching TRBD2. Germline V CDR1 and CDR2: LGHNA, YNFKEQ. The CDR3 totals 16 residues. Germline trimming cut 0 bases from V and 2 bases from J; bases unmatched to any gene: 4. The CDR3 loop reads CASSQEGAGGPYEQYF. The CDR3 DNA sequence: TGTGCCAGCAGCCAAGAAGGAGCGGGGGGGCCCTACGAGCAGTACTTC.

The chain employs TRBV5-1 and TRBJ2-7; 9 positions agree with TRBD1. The CDR3 totals 15 residues. CDR1 and CDR2 (germline): SGHRS, YFSETQ. The trim removed 4 bases at V and 5 bases at J, leaving 10 bases unmatched. CDR3 DNA sequence: TGCGCCAGCAGCCGCAGGGGACAGGGCATGGACGAGCAGTACTTC. This sequence encodes CASSRRGQGMDEQYF.

This sequence joins TRBV5-8 and TRBJ2-7; tentative D call: TRBD2 (6 bases). The germline V gene encodes CDR1 SGHTS and CDR2 YDEGEE. V dropped 4 bases and J dropped 3 bases, with 14 bases sitting between them. This CDR3 region has 14 residues. The CDR3 coding sequence is TGTGCCAGCAGCCCGGGACTGAGAAACTACGAGCAGTACTTC. Translated, it gives CASSPGLRNYEQYF.

This chain uses TRBV5-8 with TRBJ2-5, with a weak D call TRBD2 (7 bases). CDR3 length: 17 amino acids. V lost 4 bases and J 5 bases, leaving 24 bases between the germline ends. CDR1 is SGHTS, CDR2 YDEGEE, per germline. CDR3 residues: CASSPTRGGIHRETQYF. The CDR3 DNA reads TGTGCCAGCAGCCCTACAAGGGGGGGGATCCATCGGGAGACCCAGTACTTC.

The chain joins TRBV5-1 to TRBJ1-4; no definite D call. V lost 7 bases, J lost 1 base, and 11 bases lay in between. Germline loops: CDR1 SGHRS, CDR2 YFSETQ. The CDR3 runs 14 residues. Here the CDR3 DNA reads TGCGCCAGCGCCCCTAGTGGAACTAATGAAAAACTGTTTTTT. This codes for CASAPSGTNEKLFF.

This chain connects TRBV15 to TRBJ1-1, with 10 bases lining up with TRBD1. This CDR3 spans 14 amino acids. The germline gives CDR1 LNHNV, CDR2 YYDKDF (reference sequence). J gave up 5 bases and V 4 bases, and 4 bases lay outside the gene matches. CDR3 amino acids: CATSTDRGLTEAFF. CDR3 nucleotides: TGTGCCACCAGCACGGACAGGGGGTTGACTGAAGCTTTCTTT.

The J gene is TRBJ2-7, the V gene TRBV19; TRBD1 aligns across 10 bases. Trimming removed 4 bases from V and 1 base from J; junction bases left unmatched: 4. Per germline, CDR1 LNHDA and CDR2 SQIVND (reference sequence). CDR3 size: 15 residues. The CDR3 reads CASSSPGQGSYEQYF. DNA for the CDR3: TGTGCCAGTAGTAGCCCGGGACAGGGGTCCTACGAGCAGTACTTC.